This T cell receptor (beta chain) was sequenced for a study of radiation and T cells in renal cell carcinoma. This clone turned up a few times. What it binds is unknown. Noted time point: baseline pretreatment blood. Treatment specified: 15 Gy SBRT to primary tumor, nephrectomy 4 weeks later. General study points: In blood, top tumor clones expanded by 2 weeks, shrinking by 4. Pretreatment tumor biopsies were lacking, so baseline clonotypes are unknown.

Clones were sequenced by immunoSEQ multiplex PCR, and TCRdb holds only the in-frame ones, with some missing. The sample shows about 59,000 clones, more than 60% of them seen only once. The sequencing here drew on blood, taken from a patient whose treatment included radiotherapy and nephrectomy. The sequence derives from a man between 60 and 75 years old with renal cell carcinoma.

This CDR3 is CASSSTGAAGVETQYF. As DNA, the CDR3 is TGTGCCAGCAGTTCCACGGGAGCCGCGGGGGTAGAGACCCAGTACTTC. The rearrangement links TRBV27 to TRBJ2-5, with 7 bases matching TRBD2. The CDR3 length is 16 residues. V lost 4 bases and J lost 4; bases outside the gene matches: 12. Looked up from germline, CDR1 is MNHEY and CDR2 is SMNVEV (reference sequence).